The 31 T cell receptor beta chains below all came from one sample that was sequenced in a study of T cells expressing NK-cell markers. TCRdb processed the 5' RACE reads again and assigns one entry to each CDR3 protein, with no DNA. This repertoire includes about 170,000 distinct CDR3 sequences. The sequenced sample consisted of blood T cells: a sorted CD56 or NKG2C T cell subset, CD4+ or CD8+ T cells, or bulk PBMC T cells (not recorded which). The receptors shown here come from a man aged 18 to 69 in good health.

This rearrangement joins TRBV29-1 to TRBJ2-3; TCRdb reports TRBD2, a call that lacks DNA to check it against. CDR1 and CDR2 (germline): SQVTM, ANQGSEA. This CDR3 is 17 amino acids long. The CDR3 here is CSVEDYLAGGRLDTQYF.

The chain links TRBV2 to TRBJ1-2. CDR1 SNHLY and CDR2 FYNNEI come from the germline V gene. CDR3 length: 14 amino acids. CDR3 residues: CASSERASNYGYTF.

The chain employs TRBV7-8 and TRBJ1-2; as DNA is missing, the TRBD1 call by TCRdb cannot be tested. The germline V gene has CDR1 SGHVS and CDR2 FQNEAQ. This CDR3 is 15 amino acids long. The CDR3 protein is CASSPGPYTNYGYTF.

V gene TRBV6-2 or TRBV6-3 combines with J gene TRBJ1-2; no DNA is available, so the TRBD1 call from TCRdb remains unchecked. CDR3 length equals 15 residues. Germline V lookup: CDR1 MNHEY, CDR2 SVGEGT. CDR3 amino acids: CASSYSGQGSYGYTF.

The V gene is TRBV9, the J gene TRBJ2-7; TCRdb proposes TRBD2, but this gene call is untestable without DNA. CDR1 and CDR2 from the germline V gene are SGDLS and YYNGEE. This CDR3 region has 16 residues. CDR3 loop: CASSPPTSGGTYEQYF.

V and J are TRBV12-3 or TRBV12-4 and TRBJ1-1; TCRdb's D call of TRBD1 is untestable without DNA. The CDR3 covers 16 residues. Here the CDR3 reads CASSNSDRVYSTEAFF.

The chain combines TRBV20-1 with TRBJ2-5; TCRdb's D call, TRBD2, is unchecked because there is no DNA. From germline, CDR1 is DFQATT and CDR2 SNEGSKA (reference sequence). The length of the CDR3 is 18 residues. CDR3 amino acids: CSAFRTSGGQRSKETQYF.

The chain joins TRBV4-2 to TRBJ2-1; TCRdb picks TRBD2, but there is no DNA to check that call. Germline V lookup: CDR1 LGHNA, CDR2 YNFKEQ. This CDR3 spans 13 amino acids. CDR3 loop: CASSRENYNEQFF.

The CDR3 is CASSYGLNRNAEAFF. The rearrangement uses TRBV6-5 and TRBJ1-1. Germline V lookup: CDR1 MNHEY, CDR2 SVGAGI. This CDR3 has 15 amino acids.

V is TRBV7-9 and J is TRBJ1-5; there is no DNA to check the TCRdb D call of TRBD1. This CDR3 has 14 residues. CDR1 is SEHNR and CDR2 is FQNEAQ in the germline V gene (reference sequence). CDR3 residues: CASSLGGSGQPQHF. Supplemented by reference TRBV7-9 and TRBJ1-5, the full variable domain reads DTGVSQNPRHKITKRGQNVTFRCDPISEHNRLYWYRQTLGQGPEFLTYFQNEAQLEKSRLLSDRFSAERPKGSFSTLEIQRTEQGDSAMYLCASSLGGSGQPQHFGDGTRLSIL.

The gene calls are TRBV24-1 and TRBJ2-2; as DNA is missing, the TRBD2 call by TCRdb cannot be tested. Germline CDR1 reads KGHDR; CDR2 reads SFDVKD. This CDR3 contains 16 residues. The CDR3 sequence is CATSRLAGTNTGELFF.

The chain couples TRBV7-9 to TRBJ2-3; the D call from TCRdb, TRBD2, cannot be confirmed without DNA. Germline V gene sequence: CDR1 SEHNR, CDR2 FQNEAQ (reference sequence). CDR3 size: 13 residues. CDR3 sequence: CASSLDGDYTQYF.

CDR3 amino acids: CATSDIGGPETQYF. The genes are TRBV24-1 and TRBJ2-5; checking the TCRdb D call of TRBD1 is not possible without DNA. The CDR3 spans 14 residues. The germline V gene has CDR1 KGHDR and CDR2 SFDVKD.

This chain joins TRBV2 and TRBJ2-2; as DNA is missing, the TRBD1 call by TCRdb cannot be tested. The CDR3 is 17 amino acids. Germline V CDR1 and CDR2: SNHLY, FYNNEI. The CDR3 sequence is CASSEPWTGANTGELFF.

The chain carries TRBV5-1 and TRBJ1-1; there is no DNA to check the TCRdb D call of TRBD1. The germline CDR1 and CDR2 sequences are SGHRS and YFSETQ. There are 15 residues in the CDR3. The CDR3: CASSPAGLGNTEAFF.

V is TRBV20-1 and J is TRBJ2-7; TCRdb's D gene call, TRBD1, goes unchecked for lack of DNA. Germline CDR1 reads DFQATT; CDR2 reads SNEGSKA (reference sequence). This CDR3 has 15 residues. This chain's CDR3 is CSATPRGKSSYEQYF.

The V and J genes are TRBV27 and TRBJ1-5. From germline, CDR1 is MNHEY and CDR2 SMNVEV (reference sequence). The CDR3 length is 15 residues. CDR3 region: CASSLSPSSNQPQHF.

This chain joins TRBV28 and TRBJ2-1; TCRdb names TRBD2, which stays unverified in the absence of DNA. The CDR3 extends over 18 amino acids. The germline V gene encodes CDR1 MDHEN and CDR2 SYDVKM. This CDR3 is CASSYADEGLASYNEQFF.

This chain's CDR3 is CASSEALDSYGYTF. The chain is built from TRBV2 and TRBJ1-2; TCRdb proposes TRBD1, but this gene call is untestable without DNA. The CDR3 is made up of 14 amino acids. Per germline, CDR1 SNHLY and CDR2 FYNNEI.

V and J are TRBV6-2 or TRBV6-3 and TRBJ1-3. Germline V gene sequence: CDR1 MNHEY, CDR2 SVGEGT. This CDR3 region has 12 residues. The CDR3 is CASREPGNTIYF.

The chain has TRBV28 and TRBJ1-1; TCRdb gives TRBD1 as the D gene, but with no DNA this cannot be confirmed. The CDR3 is 15 amino acids. CDR1 is MDHEN and CDR2 is SYDVKM in the germline V gene. CDR3 protein: CASSQSRVRWTEAFF.

The chain recombines TRBV9 with TRBJ2-7; the TRBD2 assignment by TCRdb is unverifiable without DNA. The CDR3 is 15 residues long. Germline V CDR1 and CDR2: SGDLS, YYNGEE. The CDR3 reads CASSAGTSDGSEQYF.

V is TRBV19 and J is TRBJ1-5; TCRdb outputs TRBD1, but without DNA this stays unchecked. Germline CDR1 LNHDA, CDR2 SQIVND (reference sequence). The CDR3 runs to 14 residues. CDR3 protein: CATRTGLYNQPQHF.

J is TRBJ2-7 and V is TRBV5-8. The CDR3 has 14 residues. Germline CDR1 is SGHTS and CDR2 is YDEGEE. The CDR3 region is CASSLAGLVYEQYF.

The chain is built from TRBV21-1 and TRBJ2-1. TRBV21-1 is a pseudogene. This CDR3 region has 18 residues. The CDR3 protein is CASSKVGKQPKGYNEQFF.

The chain couples TRBV7-7 to TRBJ2-1; TCRdb gives TRBD2 as the D gene, but with no DNA this cannot be confirmed. The length of the CDR3 is 16 residues. Looked up from germline, CDR1 is SSHAT and CDR2 is FNYEAQ (reference sequence). The CDR3 reads CASSLGGGAPYNEQFF.

The chain uses TRBV5-1 and TRBJ2-5; TCRdb picks TRBD1, but there is no DNA to check that call. From germline, CDR1 is SGHRS and CDR2 YFSETQ. CDR3 length equals 15 residues. This CDR3 is CASNLRDGVQETQYF.

The chain carries TRBV4-1 and TRBJ2-2; the TCRdb call, TRBD2, lacks DNA for checking. In germline, CDR1 is MGHRA, CDR2 YSYEKL. This CDR3 has 16 amino acids. This chain's CDR3 is CASSHHGGTYTGELFF.

The chain recombines TRBV5-6 with TRBJ2-3. This CDR3 has 11 amino acids. Germline V lookup: CDR1 SGHDT, CDR2 YYEEEE. The CDR3 protein is CASSRTDTQYF.

The chain combines TRBV13 with TRBJ2-7; TCRdb's D call, TRBD2, is unchecked because there is no DNA. CDR3 length: 16 amino acids. CDR1 and CDR2 from the germline V gene are PRHDT and FYEKMQ (reference sequence). CDR3 in amino acids: CASSSTSGANSYEQYF.

This chain connects TRBV9 to TRBJ1-5; TCRdb picks TRBD1, but there is no DNA to check that call. CDR1 SGDLS and CDR2 YYNGEE come from the germline V gene. This CDR3 contains 14 residues. The CDR3 region is CASSVGVDGQPQHF.